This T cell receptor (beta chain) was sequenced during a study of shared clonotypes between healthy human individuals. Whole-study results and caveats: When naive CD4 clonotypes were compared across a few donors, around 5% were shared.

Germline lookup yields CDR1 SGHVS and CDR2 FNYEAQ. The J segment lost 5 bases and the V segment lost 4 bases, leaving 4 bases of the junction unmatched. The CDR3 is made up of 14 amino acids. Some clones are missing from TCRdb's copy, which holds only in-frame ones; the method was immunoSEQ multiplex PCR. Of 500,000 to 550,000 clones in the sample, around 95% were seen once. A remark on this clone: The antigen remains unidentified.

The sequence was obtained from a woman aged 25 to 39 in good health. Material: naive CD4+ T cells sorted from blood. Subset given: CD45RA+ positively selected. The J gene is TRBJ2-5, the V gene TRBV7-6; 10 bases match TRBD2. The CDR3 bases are TGTGCCAGCAGCTCTAGCGGGAGACTGGAGACCCAGTACTTC. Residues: CASSSSGRLETQYF.